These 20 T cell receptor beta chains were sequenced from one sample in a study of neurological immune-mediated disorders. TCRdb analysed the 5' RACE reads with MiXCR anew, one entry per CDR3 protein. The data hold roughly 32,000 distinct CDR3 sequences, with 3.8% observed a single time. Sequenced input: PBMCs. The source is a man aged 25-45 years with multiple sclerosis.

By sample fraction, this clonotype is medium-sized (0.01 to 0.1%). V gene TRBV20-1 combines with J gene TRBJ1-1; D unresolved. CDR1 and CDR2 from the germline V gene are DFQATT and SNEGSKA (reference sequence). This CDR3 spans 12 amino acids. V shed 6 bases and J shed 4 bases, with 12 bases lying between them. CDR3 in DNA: TGCAGTGCCCGGGTGGGGAGCACTGAAGCTTTCTTT. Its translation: CSARVGSTEAFF.

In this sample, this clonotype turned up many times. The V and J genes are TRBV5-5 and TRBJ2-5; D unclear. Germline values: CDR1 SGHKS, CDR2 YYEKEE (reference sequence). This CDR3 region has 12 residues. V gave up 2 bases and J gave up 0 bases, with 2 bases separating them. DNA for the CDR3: TGTGCCAGCAGCTTCAACCAAGAGACCCAGTACTTC. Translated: CASSFNQETQYF.

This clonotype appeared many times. The CDR3: CASGTAYNEQFF. The DNA of the CDR3 is TGCGCCAGTGGGACAGCCTACAATGAGCAGTTCTTC. This chain joins TRBV5-1 and TRBJ2-1; 7 bases are a match to TRBD1. The CDR3 contains 12 residues. V lost 8 bases, J lost 2 bases, and 1 base stayed unmatched. Germline V gene lookup returns CDR1 SGHRS and CDR2 YFSETQ.

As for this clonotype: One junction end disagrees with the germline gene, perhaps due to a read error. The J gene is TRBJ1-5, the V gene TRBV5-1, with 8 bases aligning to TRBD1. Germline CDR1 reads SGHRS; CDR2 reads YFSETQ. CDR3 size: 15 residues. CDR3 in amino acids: CASSLEGQGGQPQNF. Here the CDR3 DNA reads TGCGCCAGCAGCTTGGAAGGACAGGGCGGTCAGCCCCAGAATTTT. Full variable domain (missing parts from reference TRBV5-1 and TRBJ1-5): KAGVTQTPRYLIKTRGQQVTLSCSPISGHRSVSWYQQTPGQGLQFLFEYFSETQRNKGNFPGRFSGRQFSNSRSEMNVSTLELGDSALYLCASSLEGQGGQPQNFGDGTRLSIL.

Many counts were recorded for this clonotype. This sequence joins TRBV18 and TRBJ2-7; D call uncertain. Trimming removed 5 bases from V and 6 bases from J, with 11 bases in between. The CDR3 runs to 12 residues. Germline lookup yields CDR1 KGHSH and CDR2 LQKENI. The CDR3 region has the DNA TGTGCCAGCTCAGCGCAGGACCGCGAGCAGTACTTC. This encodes CASSAQDREQYF. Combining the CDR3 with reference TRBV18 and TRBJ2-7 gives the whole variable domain NAGVMQNPRHLVRRRGQEARLRCSPMKGHSHVYWYRQLPEEGLKFMVYLQKENIIDESGMPKERFSAEFPKEGPSILRIQQVVRGDSAAYFCASSAQDREQYFGPGTRLTVT.

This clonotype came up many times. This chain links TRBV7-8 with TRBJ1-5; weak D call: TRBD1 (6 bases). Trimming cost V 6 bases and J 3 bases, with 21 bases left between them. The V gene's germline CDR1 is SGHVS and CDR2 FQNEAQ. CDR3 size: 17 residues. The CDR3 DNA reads TGTGCCAGCAGGCTAGCGGGGGGGCAGGGCAACAATCAGCCCCAGCATTTT. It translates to CASRLAGGQGNNQPQHF.

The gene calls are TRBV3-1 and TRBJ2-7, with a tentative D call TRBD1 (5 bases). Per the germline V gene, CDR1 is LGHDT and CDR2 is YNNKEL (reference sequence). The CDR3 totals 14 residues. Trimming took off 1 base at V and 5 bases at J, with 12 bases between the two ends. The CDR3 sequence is CASSQAAGRNEQYF. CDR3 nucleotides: TGTGCCAGCAGCCAAGCGGCAGGGCGCAACGAGCAGTACTTC.

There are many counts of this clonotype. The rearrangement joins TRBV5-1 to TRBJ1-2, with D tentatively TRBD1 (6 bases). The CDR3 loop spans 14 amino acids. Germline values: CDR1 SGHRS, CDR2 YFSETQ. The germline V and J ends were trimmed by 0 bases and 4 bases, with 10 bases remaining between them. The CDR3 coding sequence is TGCGCCAGCAGCTTGGGGACAGACCTCTATGGCTACACCTTC. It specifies CASSLGTDLYGYTF.

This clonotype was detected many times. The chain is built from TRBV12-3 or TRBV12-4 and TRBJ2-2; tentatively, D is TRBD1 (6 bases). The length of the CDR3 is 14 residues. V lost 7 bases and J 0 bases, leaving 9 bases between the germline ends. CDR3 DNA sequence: TGTGCCAGCATTCGGGACACGAACACCGGGGAGCTGTTTTTT. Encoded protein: CASIRDTNTGELFF.

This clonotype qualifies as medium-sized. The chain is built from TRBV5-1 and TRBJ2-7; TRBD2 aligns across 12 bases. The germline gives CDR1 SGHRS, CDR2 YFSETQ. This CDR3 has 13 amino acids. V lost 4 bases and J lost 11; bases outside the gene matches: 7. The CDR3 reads CASSPGLAGSEYF. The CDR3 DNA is TGCGCCAGCAGCCCCGGACTAGCGGGGAGCGAGTACTTC. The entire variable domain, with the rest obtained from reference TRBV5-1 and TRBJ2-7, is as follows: KAGVTQTPRYLIKTRGQQVTLSCSPISGHRSVSWYQQTPGQGLQFLFEYFSETQRNKGNFPGRFSGRQFSNSRSEMNVSTLELGDSALYLCASSPGLAGSEYFGPGTRLTVT.

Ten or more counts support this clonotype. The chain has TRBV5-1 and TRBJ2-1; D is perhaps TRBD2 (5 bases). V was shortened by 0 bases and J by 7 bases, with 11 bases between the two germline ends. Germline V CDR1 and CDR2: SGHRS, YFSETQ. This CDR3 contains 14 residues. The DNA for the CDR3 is TGCGCCAGCAGCTTGGTTGACGGGATTAATGAGCAGTTCTTC. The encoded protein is CASSLVDGINEQFF.

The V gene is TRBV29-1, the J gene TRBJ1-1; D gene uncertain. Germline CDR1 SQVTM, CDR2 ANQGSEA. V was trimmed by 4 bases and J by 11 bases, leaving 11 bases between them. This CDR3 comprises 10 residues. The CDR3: CSVGELEAFF. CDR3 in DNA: TGCAGCGTTGGGGAGTTGGAGGCTTTCTTT.

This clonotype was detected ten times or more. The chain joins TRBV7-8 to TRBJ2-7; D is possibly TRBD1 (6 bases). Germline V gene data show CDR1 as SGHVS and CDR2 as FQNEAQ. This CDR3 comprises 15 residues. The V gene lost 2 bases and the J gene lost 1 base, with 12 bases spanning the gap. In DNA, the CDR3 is TGTGCCAGCAGCTTAAGTCGAGACAGGTCCTACGAGCAGTACTTC. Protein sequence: CASSLSRDRSYEQYF.

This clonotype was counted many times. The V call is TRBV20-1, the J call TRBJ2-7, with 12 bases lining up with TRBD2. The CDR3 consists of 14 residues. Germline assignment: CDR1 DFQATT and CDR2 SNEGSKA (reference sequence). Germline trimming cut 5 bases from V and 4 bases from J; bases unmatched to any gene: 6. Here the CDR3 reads CSARGTSGGYEQYF. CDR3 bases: TGCAGTGCTCGGGGCACTAGCGGGGGGTACGAGCAGTACTTC.

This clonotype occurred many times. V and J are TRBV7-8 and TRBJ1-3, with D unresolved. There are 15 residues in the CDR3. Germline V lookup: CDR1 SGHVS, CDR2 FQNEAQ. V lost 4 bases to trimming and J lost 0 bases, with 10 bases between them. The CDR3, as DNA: TGTGCCAGCAGCTACCCCGCGAGCTCTGGAAACACCATATATTTT. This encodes CASSYPASSGNTIYF.

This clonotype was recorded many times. The CDR3 coding sequence is TGTGCCAGCAGCTTTATGTCCGGAAACACCATATATTTT. It yields the protein CASSFMSGNTIYF. The rearrangement links TRBV7-2 to TRBJ1-3; D is unresolved. The germline CDR1 and CDR2 sequences are SGHTA and FQGNSA. This CDR3 spans 13 amino acids. V lost 3 bases, J lost 4 bases, and 7 bases lay in between.

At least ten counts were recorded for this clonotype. The CDR3 region is CASSPSGGTNSPLHF. CDR3 DNA: TGCGCCAGCAGCCCCAGCGGGGGCACCAATTCACCCCTCCACTTT. This chain connects TRBV5-1 to TRBJ1-6; possible D gene TRBD1, 6 bases. Trimming removed 4 bases at V and 7 bases at J, with 15 bases between. The CDR3 has 15 residues. Germline values: CDR1 SGHRS, CDR2 YFSETQ.

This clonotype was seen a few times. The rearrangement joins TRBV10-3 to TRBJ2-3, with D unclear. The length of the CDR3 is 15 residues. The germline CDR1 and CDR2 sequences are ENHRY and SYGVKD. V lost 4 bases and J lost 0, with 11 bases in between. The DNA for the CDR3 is TGTGCCATCAGTGCCGAGTCACCGAGCACAGATACGCAGTATTTT. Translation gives CAISAESPSTDTQYF.

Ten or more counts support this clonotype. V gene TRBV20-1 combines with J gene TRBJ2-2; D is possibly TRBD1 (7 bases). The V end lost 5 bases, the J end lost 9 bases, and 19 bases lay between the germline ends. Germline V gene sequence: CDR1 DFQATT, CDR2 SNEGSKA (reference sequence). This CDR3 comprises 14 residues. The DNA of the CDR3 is TGCAGTGCTCACACCAGGGGGACTGTTAGGGAGCTGTTTTTT. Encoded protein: CSAHTRGTVRELFF.

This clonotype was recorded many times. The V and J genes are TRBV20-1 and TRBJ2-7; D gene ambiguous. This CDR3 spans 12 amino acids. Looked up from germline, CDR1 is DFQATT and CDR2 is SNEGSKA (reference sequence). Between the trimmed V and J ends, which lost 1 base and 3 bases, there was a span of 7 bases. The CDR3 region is CSARVSDYEQYF. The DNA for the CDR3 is TGCAGTGCTAGAGTTTCGGACTACGAGCAGTACTTC.